One sample yielded the 24 T cell receptor beta chains listed below, sequenced in a study of cytotoxic CD8 clonotypes in ibrutinib-treated CLL. TCRdb's copy holds only in-frame clones and misses some; the assay was immunoSEQ multiplex PCR. Among more than 110,000 clones listed, 76% were seen once. The material was PBMCs, obtained after 24 months of ibrutinib treatment. The receptors were gathered from a human donor with chronic lymphocytic leukemia.

CDR3 nucleotide sequence: TGTGCCAGTATGGGGGACAGGGGGCCTAACACTGAAGCTTTCTTT. This translates into CASMGDRGPNTEAFF. The chain is built from TRBV19 and TRBJ1-1, with 12 bases identical to TRBD1. CDR1 and CDR2 (germline): LNHDA, SQIVND (reference sequence). The CDR3 contains 15 residues. V dropped 7 bases and J dropped 2; count of bases not matched to a gene: 5.

CDR3 DNA sequence: TGCAGCGTTGGGTTAGCGCCGAGCTCCTACAATGAGCAGTTCTTC. It specifies CSVGLAPSSYNEQFF. The V and J genes are TRBV29-1 and TRBJ2-1, with D possibly TRBD2 on 5 matching bases. This CDR3 comprises 15 residues. CDR1 is SQVTM, CDR2 ANQGSEA, per germline. V dropped 4 bases and J dropped 0 bases, with 13 bases sitting between them.

This chain uses TRBV4-3 with TRBJ2-6; unclear D gene. The germline gives CDR1 LGHNA, CDR2 YSLEER. Trimming left V 0 bases short and J 1 base short, with 4 bases between. CDR3 length: 15 residues. In nucleotides, the CDR3 is TGCGCCAGCAGCCAAGAGGGTTCTGGGGCCAACGTCCTGACTTTC. Protein sequence: CASSQEGSGANVLTF.

This chain connects TRBV5-1 to TRBJ2-1; the match to TRBD2 covers 8 bases. The CDR3 loop spans 15 amino acids. From germline, CDR1 is SGHRS and CDR2 YFSETQ. With 3 bases clipped from V and 2 bases from J, the junction kept 4 bases outside the gene matches. DNA for the CDR3: TGCGCCAGCAGCTGGAGCGGGAGTCCCTACAATGAGCAGTTCTTC. Its translation is CASSWSGSPYNEQFF.

The rearrangement uses TRBV6-1 and TRBJ2-3; the match to TRBD1 covers 8 bases. CDR1 is MNHNS and CDR2 is SASEGT in the germline V gene. The CDR3 is 14 residues long. Trimming cost V 7 bases and J 4 bases; bases outside gene matches: 7. In nucleotides, the CDR3 is TGTGCCAGCACCGCAGGGGGCGCGGCAGATACGCAGTATTTT. Encoded protein: CASTAGGAADTQYF.

The chain employs TRBV7-2 and TRBJ2-2, with D possibly TRBD1 on 5 matching bases. The CDR3 contains 18 residues. Trimming took off 5 bases at V and 5 bases at J, with 24 bases between the two ends. Germline V gene lookup returns CDR1 SGHTA and CDR2 FQGNSA. CDR3 sequence (DNA): TGTGCCAGCAGCCCCCAGGGTGCCGGTAGGGTAGGGACCGGGGAGCTGTTTTTT. It encodes CASSPQGAGRVGTGELFF.

In this sample, this clone turned up a few times. The gene calls are TRBV4-3 and TRBJ2-1; 8 bases fit TRBD1. CDR1 LGHNA and CDR2 YSLEER come from the germline V gene. CDR3 length: 18 residues. The trim removed 0 bases at V and 8 bases at J, leaving 15 bases unmatched. The CDR3 DNA is TGCGCCAGCAGCCAAGAAAAAAGTGCCTCAGGGGGCGGCTATGAGCAGTTCTTC. Translation: CASSQEKSASGGGYEQFF.

This chain links TRBV20-1 with TRBJ1-2; unclear D gene. This CDR3 region has 11 residues. Germline assignment: CDR1 DFQATT and CDR2 SNEGSKA (reference sequence). The V and J ends lost 3 bases and 8 bases respectively, with 10 bases between them. The CDR3: CSASGPGGYTF. For the CDR3, the DNA is TGCAGTGCTAGTGGTCCGGGAGGCTACACCTTC.

There are a few counts of this clone. The V and J genes are TRBV2 and TRBJ1-5; TRBD1 agrees at 10 bases. V was clipped by 3 bases and J by 7 bases; unmatched bases: 3. The V gene's germline CDR1 is SNHLY and CDR2 FYNNEI. This CDR3 contains 14 residues. The CDR3 here is CASSEGTGEQPQHF. CDR3 in DNA: TGTGCCAGCAGTGAGGGGACAGGGGAACAGCCCCAGCATTTT.

This clone was picked up a small number of times. This chain links TRBV5-1 with TRBJ2-6, with D tentatively TRBD1 or TRBD2 (5 bases each). Trimming left V 3 bases short and J 3 bases short, with 10 bases between. This CDR3 contains 15 residues. From germline, CDR1 is SGHRS and CDR2 YFSETQ. Here the CDR3 DNA reads TGCGCCAGCAGCTGGGGGACGGGTGGGGCCAACGTCCTGACTTTC. As protein: CASSWGTGGANVLTF. The full variable domain, rest sourced from reference TRBV5-1 and TRBJ2-6, is KAGVTQTPRYLIKTRGQQVTLSCSPISGHRSVSWYQQTPGQGLQFLFEYFSETQRNKGNFPGRFSGRQFSNSRSEMNVSTLELGDSALYLCASSWGTGGANVLTFGAGSRLTVL.

This clone was recorded only once. The V gene is TRBV25-1, the J gene TRBJ2-3; the D is unclear. This CDR3 spans 11 amino acids. Germline V gives CDR1 MGHDK, CDR2 SYGVNS. Trimming cost V 9 bases and J 3 bases, with 7 bases left between them. The CDR3: CASCYTDTQYF. The CDR3 coding sequence is TGTGCCAGTTGCTATACAGATACGCAGTATTTT.

The chain links TRBV6-5 to TRBJ2-7; no clear D. The V end was cut by 6 bases, the J end by 6 bases, with 18 bases between. From germline, CDR1 is MNHEY and CDR2 SVGAGI. This CDR3 has 14 amino acids. The CDR3 bases are TGTGCCAGCAGCCTCCGTGTTGAGTCTGGCGAGCAGTACTTC. It codes for CASSLRVESGEQYF.

The rearrangement uses TRBV5-6 and TRBJ2-7; TRBD2 matches 10 bases. Germline V gene lookup returns CDR1 SGHDT and CDR2 YYEEEE. Unmatched junction bases numbered 10, after V lost 7 bases and J lost 3 bases. The CDR3 totals 15 residues. The CDR3 DNA reads as TGTGCCAGCGTACGGCTAGCGGGAGAGATCTACGAGCAGTACTTC. Protein: CASVRLAGEIYEQYF.

Only one count was recorded for this clone. V is TRBV5-1 and J is TRBJ2-3; TRBD2 aligns across 8 bases. This CDR3 is 16 amino acids long. Trimming cost V 4 bases and J 0 bases; bases outside gene matches: 7. The germline gives CDR1 SGHRS, CDR2 YFSETQ. The DNA of the CDR3 is TGCGCCAGCAGCCCGGGACTAGATACTAGCACAGATACGCAGTATTTT. Translating gives CASSPGLDTSTDTQYF.

This sequence joins TRBV10-2 and TRBJ2-7; 7 bases line up with TRBD1. Per the germline V gene, CDR1 is WSHSY and CDR2 is SAAADI. CDR3 size: 15 residues. V dropped 6 bases and J dropped 1; count of bases not matched to a gene: 9. The CDR3 region has the DNA TGCGCCAGCAGCCGGACAGGCCAAGGGTCCTACGAGCAGTACTTC. This translates into CASSRTGQGSYEQYF.

The table lists this clone with a few counts. The rearrangement uses TRBV5-1 and TRBJ2-3, with 13 nucleotides matching TRBD2. After removal of 4 bases from V and 7 bases from J, the junction contained 3 bases not matched to a gene. The germline V gene encodes CDR1 SGHRS and CDR2 YFSETQ. The CDR3 loop spans 14 amino acids. The CDR3 DNA reads TGCGCCAGCAGCCGGACTAGCGGGAGCCATACGCAGTATTTT. Amino acids: CASSRTSGSHTQYF.

The J gene is TRBJ2-2, the V gene TRBV7-2, with no clear D. V was pared by 3 bases and J by 8 bases, with 10 bases between. CDR1 and CDR2 from the germline V gene are SGHTA and FQGNSA. This CDR3 has 13 residues. This CDR3 is CASSLSAWGELFF. Written as DNA, the CDR3 is TGTGCCAGCAGCTTGTCGGCTTGGGGGGAGCTGTTTTTT. Supplemented by reference TRBV7-2 and TRBJ2-2, the full variable domain reads GAGVSQSPSNKVTEKGKDVELRCDPISGHTALYWYRQSLGQGLEFLIYFQGNSAPDKSGLPSDRFSAERTGGSVSTLTIQRTQQEDSAVYLCASSLSAWGELFFGEGSRLTVL.

Written as DNA, the CDR3 is TGTGCCAGCAGCTTAGGGGTTGCGTGGAATGAGCAGTTCTTC. Protein sequence: CASSLGVAWNEQFF. This sequence joins TRBV7-2 and TRBJ2-1; the D is unclear. Germline-derived CDR1 and CDR2 are SGHTA and FQGNSA. This CDR3 has 14 amino acids. V dropped 1 base and J dropped 7 bases, with 11 bases sitting between them.

This chain uses TRBV5-5 with TRBJ2-7; maybe TRBD1 (6 bases). V gave up 0 bases and J gave up 2 bases, with 18 bases separating them. The CDR3 has 17 residues. CDR1 SGHKS and CDR2 YYEKEE come from the germline V gene (reference sequence). CDR3 bases: TGTGCCAGCAGCTTGGGTGGGACCCCAGGGGCTCCCTACGAGCAGTACTTC. Translating gives CASSLGGTPGAPYEQYF.

This chain uses TRBV5-1 with TRBJ2-3; 10 bases line up with TRBD2. V lost 4 bases to trimming and J lost 0 bases; unmatched junction nucleotides: 5. The CDR3 is 16 amino acids. The germline CDR1 and CDR2 sequences are SGHRS and YFSETQ. The DNA for the CDR3 is TGCGCCAGCAGCAATTTAGCGGGGGGTAGCACAGATACGCAGTATTTT. Its protein is CASSNLAGGSTDTQYF.

A single count supports this clone. The chain carries TRBV27 and TRBJ2-7; possible D gene TRBD2, 6 bases. Germline V gene lookup returns CDR1 MNHEY and CDR2 SMNVEV (reference sequence). This CDR3 has 15 residues. Deletions cut 1 base from V and 7 bases from J, with 17 bases between. CDR3 DNA: TGTGCCAGCAGTTTATTGGGCGGGGTGGTCGGAGAGCAGTACTTC. Its protein product is CASSLLGGVVGEQYF.

V gene TRBV7-8 combines with J gene TRBJ2-7, with 14 bases identical to TRBD2. The CDR3 extends over 16 amino acids. Germline CDR1 reads SGHVS; CDR2 reads FQNEAQ. V lost 3 bases and J lost 4; bases outside the gene matches: 5. In DNA form, the CDR3 reads TGTGCCAGCAGCTTGGGGACTAGCGGGAGTACGTACGAGCAGTACTTC. Translated: CASSLGTSGSTYEQYF.

The chain carries TRBV5-1 and TRBJ1-1, with TRBD1 matching 7 bases. The CDR3 is made up of 15 amino acids. Germline loops: CDR1 SGHRS, CDR2 YFSETQ. With V trimmed by 0 bases and J by 3 bases, 5 bases remained unmatched. The CDR3 bases are TGCGCCAGCAGCTTGGTTGGGACAGCACACACTGAAGCTTTCTTT. This sequence encodes CASSLVGTAHTEAFF.

V usage is TRBV7-8 and J usage is TRBJ2-6; no clear D. Trimming left V 5 bases short and J 4 bases short, with 6 bases between. The CDR3 has 13 amino acids. Germline values: CDR1 SGHVS, CDR2 FQNEAQ. CDR3 in amino acids: CASSPPGANVLTF. CDR3 coding DNA: TGTGCCAGCAGCCCCCCCGGGGCCAACGTCCTGACTTTC.